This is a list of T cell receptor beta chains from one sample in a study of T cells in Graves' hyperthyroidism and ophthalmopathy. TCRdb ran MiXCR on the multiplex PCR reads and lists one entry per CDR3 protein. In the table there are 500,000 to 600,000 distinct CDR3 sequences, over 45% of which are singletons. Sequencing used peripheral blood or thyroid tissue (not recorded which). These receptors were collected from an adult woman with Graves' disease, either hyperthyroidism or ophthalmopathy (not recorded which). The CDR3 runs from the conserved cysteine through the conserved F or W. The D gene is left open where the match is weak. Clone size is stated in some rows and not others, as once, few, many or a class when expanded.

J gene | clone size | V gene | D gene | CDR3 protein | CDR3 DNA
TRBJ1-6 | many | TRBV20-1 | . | CSARSAYNSPLHF | TGCAGTGCCAGGTCTGCCTATAATTCACCCCTCCACTTT
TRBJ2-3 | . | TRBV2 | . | CASSWEETGTDTQYF | TGCGCCAGCAGCTGGGAGGAGACAGGAACCGATACGCAGTATTTT
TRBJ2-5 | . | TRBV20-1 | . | CSAVSIETQYF | TGCAGTGCCGTATCAATAGAGACCCAGTACTTC
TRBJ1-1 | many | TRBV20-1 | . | CSARAAQDQPPRGAFF | TGCAGTGCTAGAGCTGCGCAAGACCAACCCCCCCGGGGAGCTTTCTTT
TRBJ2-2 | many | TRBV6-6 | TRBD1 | CASRPTGANTGELFF | TGTGCCAGCAGGCCTACAGGGGCCAACACCGGGGAGCTGTTTTTT
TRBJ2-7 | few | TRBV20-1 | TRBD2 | CSASDWTSGREQYF | TGCAGTGCGTCGGACTGGACTAGCGGGAGGGAGCAGTACTTC
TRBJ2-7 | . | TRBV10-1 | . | CANSESNRDYEQYF | TGCGCCAACAGTGAGTCGAACAGGGACTACGAACAGTACTTC
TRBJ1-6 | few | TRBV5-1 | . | CASSLTGEPLHF | TGCGCCAGCAGCTTGACGGGGGAGCCCCTCCACTTT
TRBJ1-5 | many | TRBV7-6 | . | CASSLADGVNQPQHF | TGTGCCAGCAGCTTAGCGGACGGGGTCAATCAGCCCCAGCATTTT
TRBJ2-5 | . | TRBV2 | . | CARDLGRQETQYF | TGTGCTAGAGATTTGGGTCGGCAAGAGACCCAGTACTTC
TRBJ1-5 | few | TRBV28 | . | CAGSRDTGPQPQHF | TGTGCCGGGTCCCGGGACACAGGACCACAGCCCCAGCATTTT
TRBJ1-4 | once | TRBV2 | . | CASTLAAGRNEKLFF | TGTGCCAGCACCCTTGCAGCAGGGCGTAATGAAAAACTGTTTTTT
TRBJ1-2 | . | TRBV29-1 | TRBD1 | CSVKPQGNYGYTF | TGCAGCGTTAAGCCACAGGGGAACTATGGCTACACCTTC
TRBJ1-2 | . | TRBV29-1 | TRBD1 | CSVAGGNSGYTF | TGCAGCGTTGCAGGGGGCAACTCTGGCTACACCTTC
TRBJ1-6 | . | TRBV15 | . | CATSRLGRDNSPLHF | TGTGCCACCAGCCGTTTGGGACGGGATAATTCACCCCTCCACTTT
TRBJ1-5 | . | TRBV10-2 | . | CASSVEGRNQPQHF | TGCGCCAGCAGTGTTGAGGGAAGGAATCAGCCCCAGCATTTT
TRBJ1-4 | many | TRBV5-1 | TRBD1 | CASNRGTVNEKLFF | TGCGCCAGCAACCGAGGGACAGTTAATGAAAAACTGTTTTTT
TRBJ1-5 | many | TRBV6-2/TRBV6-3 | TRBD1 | CASRLDRASNQPQHF | TGTGCCAGCAGGCTGGACAGGGCCAGCAATCAGCCCCAGCATTTT
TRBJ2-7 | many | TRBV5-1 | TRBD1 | CASSLRQGYEQYF | TGTGCCAGCAGCTTGAGACAGGGCTACGAGCAGTACTTC
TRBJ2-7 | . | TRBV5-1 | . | CASRRDGSYEQYF | TGCGCCAGCAGACGAGACGGGTCCTACGAGCAGTACTTC
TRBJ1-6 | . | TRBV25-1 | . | CASSPSGLGSPLHF | TGTGCCAGCAGTCCTTCGGGGCTCGGTTCACCCCTCCACTTT
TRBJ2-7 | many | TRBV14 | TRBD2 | CASSPLARPYEQYF | TGTGCCAGCAGCCCACTAGCGAGACCCTACGAGCAGTACTTC
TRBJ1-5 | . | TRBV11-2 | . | CASSSTANQPQHF | TGTGCCAGCAGTTCCACTGCGAATCAGCCCCAGCATTTT
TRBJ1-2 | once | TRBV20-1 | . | CSARADPYGGSYGYTF | TGCAGTGCTAGAGCTGACCCCTACGGTGGGTCCTATGGCTACACCTTC
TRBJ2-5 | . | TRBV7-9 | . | CASSLRRTETQYF | TGTGCCAGCAGCTTGAGGAGAACCGAGACCCAGTACTTC
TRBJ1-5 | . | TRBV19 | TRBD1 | CASGGDSHSNQPQHF | TGTGCCAGTGGTGGGGACAGCCATAGCAATCAGCCCCAGCATTTT
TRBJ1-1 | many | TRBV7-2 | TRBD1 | CASSLFGTGNTEAFF | TGTGCCAGCAGCTTATTTGGGACAGGAAACACTGAAGCTTTCTTT
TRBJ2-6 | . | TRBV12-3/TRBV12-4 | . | CASSLSDSGANVLTF | TGTGCCAGCAGTCTGAGCGACTCTGGGGCCAACGTCCTGACTTTC
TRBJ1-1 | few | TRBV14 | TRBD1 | CASSQLRGQMNTEAFF | TGTGCCAGCAGCCAATTGAGGGGACAGATGAACACTGAAGCTTTCTTT
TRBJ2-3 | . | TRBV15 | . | CATSRDRVVTDTQYF | TGTGCCACCAGCAGAGACAGGGTCGTGACAGATACGCAGTATTTT
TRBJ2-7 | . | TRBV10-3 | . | CAIMSSGPLSF | TGTGCCATCATGAGTTCAGGACCCCTATCCTTC
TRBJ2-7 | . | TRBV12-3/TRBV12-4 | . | CASSVGGGYYEQYF | TGTGCCAGCAGCGTTGGCGGGGGCTACTACGAGCAGTACTTC
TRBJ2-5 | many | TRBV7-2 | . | CASSSPRETQYF | TGTGCCAGCAGCAGCCCTCGGGAGACCCAGTACTTC
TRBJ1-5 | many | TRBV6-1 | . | CASSEARSGDQPQHF | TGTGCCAGCAGTGAAGCGCGTTCCGGTGATCAGCCCCAGCATTTT
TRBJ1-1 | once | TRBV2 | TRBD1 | CACSATQGAKGEAFF | TGTGCCTGCAGTGCAACACAGGGGGCTAAGGGTGAAGCTTTCTTT
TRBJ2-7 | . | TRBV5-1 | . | CASSLASGVHEQYF | TGTGCCAGCAGCTTAGCGTCGGGAGTCCACGAGCAGTACTTC
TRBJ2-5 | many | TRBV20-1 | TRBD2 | CSASGLAGSGETQYF | TGCAGTGCTAGCGGCCTAGCGGGAAGTGGGGAGACCCAGTACTTC
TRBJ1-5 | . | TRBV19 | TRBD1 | CASSDREGQPQHF | TGTGCCAGTAGTGACAGGGAGGGTCAGCCCCAGCATTTT
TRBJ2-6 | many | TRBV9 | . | CASSAGTLGANVLTF | TGTGCCAGCAGCGCCGGGACTCTCGGGGCCAACGTCCTGACTTTC
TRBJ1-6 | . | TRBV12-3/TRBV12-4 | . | CASSRQALRSPLHF | TGTGCCAGCAGTCGACAGGCCCTGAGGTCACCCCTCCACTTT
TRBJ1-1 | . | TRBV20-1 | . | CSARMGIYTEAFF | TGCAGTGCTAGGATGGGGATTTACACTGAAGCTTTCTTT
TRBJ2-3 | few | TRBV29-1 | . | CSVEGTADTQYF | TGCAGCGTTGAAGGGACGGCAGATACGCAGTATTTT
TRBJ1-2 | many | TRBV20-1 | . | CSAMGRLTYGYTF | TGCAGTGCCATGGGACGGTTGACCTATGGCTACACCTTC
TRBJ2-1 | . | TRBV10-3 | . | CAIGGRTDNEQFF | TGTGCCATCGGAGGAAGGACCGACAATGAGCAGTTCTTC
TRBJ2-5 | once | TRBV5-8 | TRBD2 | CASSLANPPAGEQYF | TGTGCCAGCAGCTTGGCCAATCCACCAGCGGGAGAGCAGTACTTC
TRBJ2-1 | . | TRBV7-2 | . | CASSPAIGGPINEQFF | TGTGCCAGCAGCCCCGCAATAGGAGGCCCGATCAATGAGCAGTTCTTC
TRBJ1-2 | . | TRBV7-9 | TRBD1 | CASSPTGQGGYTF | TGTGCCAGCAGCCCAACCGGACAGGGTGGCTACACCTTC
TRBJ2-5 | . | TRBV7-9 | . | CASRPTGAQCF | TGTGCCAGCAGGCCAACGGGGGCCCAGTGCTTC
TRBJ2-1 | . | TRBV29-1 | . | CSGGRLVSYNEQFF | TGCAGCGGGGGGCGTCTGGTCTCCTACAATGAGCAGTTCTTC
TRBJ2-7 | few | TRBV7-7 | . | CASSLDDTAYEQYF | TGTGCTAGCAGCTTAGATGATACAGCATACGAGCAGTACTTC
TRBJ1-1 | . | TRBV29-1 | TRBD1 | CSVVRQGETEAFF | TGCAGCGTTGTGCGACAGGGAGAAACTGAAGCTTTCTTT
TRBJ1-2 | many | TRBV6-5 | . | CASSYSEGTYGYTF | TGTGCCAGCAGTTACTCAGAGGGTACCTATGGCTACACCTTC
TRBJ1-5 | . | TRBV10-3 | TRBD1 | CAISFDRGAQPQHF | TGTGCCATCAGCTTCGACAGGGGGGCGCAGCCCCAGCATTTT
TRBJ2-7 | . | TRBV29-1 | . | CSVGASGSRYEQYF | TGCAGCGTTGGAGCCTCAGGGTCGCGTTACGAGCAGTACTTC
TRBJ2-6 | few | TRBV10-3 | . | CAISAGEGANVLTF | TGTGCCATCAGTGCGGGGGAAGGGGCCAACGTCCTGACTTTC
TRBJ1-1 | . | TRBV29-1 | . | CSVRGGTEAFF | TGCAGCGTCAGGGGAGGGACTGAAGCTTTCTTT
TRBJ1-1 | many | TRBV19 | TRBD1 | CASSTGQGLNTEAFF | TGCGCCAGCAGCACAGGACAGGGGTTGAACACTGAAGCTTTCTTT